The 22 T cell receptor beta chains in this list originate from one sample, sequenced in a study of glioma-infiltrating T cells. Using RNA template, CDR3s of TCR alpha and beta were amplified with iRepertoire arm-PCR. TCRdb analysed the multiplex PCR reads with MiXCR anew, one entry per CDR3 protein. The table lists 150,000 or so distinct CDR3 sequences, 30% to 40% of them singletons. The sequencing input was glioma tissue, nonneoplastic brain tissue, or PBMCs (not recorded which). The receptor source for this set is a human donor with low-grade glioma or glioblastoma, undergoing nonglioma brain surgery, or in good health (not recorded which).

This clonotype was recorded a few times. The V call is TRBV24-1, the J call TRBJ2-5; 7 bases map to TRBD1. This CDR3 spans 14 amino acids. Germline V gene data show CDR1 as KGHDR and CDR2 as SFDVKD. J was trimmed by 5 bases and V by 7 bases; bases with no gene match: 9. In nucleotides, the CDR3 is TGTGCCACCAGCGCCCCGGGACAGTGGGAGACCCAGTACTTC. The encoded protein is CATSAPGQWETQYF.

This clonotype has only a few counts. V and J are TRBV6-2 or TRBV6-3 and TRBJ2-3; TRBD2 is a possible D gene (5 bases). Trimming cost V 2 bases and J 2 bases, with 11 bases left between them. CDR3 length: 15 residues. Per germline, CDR1 MNHEY and CDR2 SVGEGT. CDR3: CASSYRGKPTDTQYF. CDR3 nucleotides: TGTGCCAGCAGTTACCGGGGAAAACCCACAGATACGCAGTATTTT.

The rearrangement uses TRBV27 and TRBJ1-5, with D tentatively TRBD1 (6 bases). The V gene's germline CDR1 is MNHEY and CDR2 SMNVEV (reference sequence). The CDR3 sequence is 14 residues long. V was clipped by 5 bases and J by 4 bases, with 12 bases between them. The CDR3 here is CASSPTGTNQPQHF. The CDR3 DNA sequence: TGTGCCAGCAGTCCAACAGGGACTAATCAGCCCCAGCATTTT.

This clonotype was observed a handful of times. This rearrangement joins TRBV4-2 to TRBJ2-3; 7 bases align to TRBD2. Germline lookup yields CDR1 LGHNA and CDR2 YNFKEQ. Unmatched junction bases numbered 5, after V lost 5 bases and J lost 6 bases. The CDR3 runs 13 residues. The CDR3 loop reads CASSSQRGDTQYF. The CDR3 bases are TGTGCCAGCAGCTCCCAGCGGGGCGATACGCAGTATTTT.

The rearrangement uses TRBV4-1 and TRBJ2-3; D gene unclear. The DNA end favors TRBJ2-7, so the J call may be wrong. Germline CDR1 is MGHRA and CDR2 is YSYEKL. CDR3 length equals 13 residues. The CDR3 bases are TGCGCCAGCAGCCAGATTGCAGGAGTGGGGCAGTACTTC. Its translation: CASSQIAGVGQYF.

The genes are TRBV12-3 or TRBV12-4 and TRBJ1-1; TRBD1 might be the D (5 bases). V lost 1 base to trimming and J lost 5 bases, with 11 bases between them. The CDR3 is 14 amino acids. The CDR3 is CASSLGGGKTEAFF. The CDR3 region has the DNA TGTGCCAGCAGTTTAGGTGGGGGGAAGACTGAAGCTTTCTTT.

The gene calls are TRBV20-1 and TRBJ2-3; no reliable D call. CDR1 DFQATT and CDR2 SNEGSKA come from the germline V gene (reference sequence). Trimming removed 3 bases from V and 2 bases from J, with 18 bases in between. The CDR3 loop spans 16 amino acids. CDR3 in DNA: TGCAGTGCTAGTAAGATGGGTCAAATACCCACAGATACGCAGTATTTT. Translating gives CSASKMGQIPTDTQYF.

This clonotype was seen only a few times. The chain couples TRBV2 to TRBJ2-1, with unresolved D. Trimming removed 4 bases at V and 7 bases at J, with 8 bases between. The germline CDR1 and CDR2 sequences are SNHLY and FYNNEI. CDR3 length equals 12 residues. CDR3 residues: CASSGILNEQFF. CDR3 nucleotides: TGTGCCAGCAGTGGTATCCTGAATGAGCAGTTCTTC. Full variable domain (rest looked up from reference TRBV2 and TRBJ2-1): EPEVTQTPSHQVTQMGQEVILRCVPISNHLYFYWYRQILGQKVEFLVSFYNNEISEKSEIFDDQFSVERPDGSNFTLKIRSTKLEDSAMYFCASSGILNEQFFGPGTRLTVL.

This clonotype was counted ten times or more. The chain carries TRBV6-1 and TRBJ1-5; weak D call: TRBD1 (5 bases). Deletions cut 6 bases from V and 5 bases from J, with 11 bases between. The CDR3 is 13 residues long. CDR1 is MNHNS, CDR2 SASEGT, per germline. The CDR3 loop is CASSRQTYQPQHF. The DNA for the CDR3 is TGTGCCAGCAGCAGACAGACATATCAGCCCCAGCATTTT.

The count of this clonotype is one. V is TRBV7-2 and J is TRBJ1-1; no firm D call. Between the trimmed V and J ends, which lost 1 base and 7 bases, there was a span of 7 bases. Germline-derived CDR1 and CDR2 are SGHTA and FQGNSA. The CDR3 has 12 amino acids. The chain's CDR3 is CASSLEIFEAFF. DNA of the CDR3: TGTGCCAGCAGCTTAGAGATTTTTGAAGCTTTCTTT. Together with reference TRBV7-2 and TRBJ1-1, the CDR3 gives the full variable domain: GAGVSQSPSNKVTEKGKDVELRCDPISGHTALYWYRQSLGQGLEFLIYFQGNSAPDKSGLPSDRFSAERTGGSVSTLTIQRTQQEDSAVYLCASSLEIFEAFFGQGTRLTVV.

This rearrangement joins TRBV20-1 to TRBJ2-7; D unresolved. Germline V gene sequence: CDR1 DFQATT, CDR2 SNEGSKA (reference sequence). With 0 bases removed from V and 0 bases from J, the gap between germline ends came to 15 bases. The CDR3 loop spans 16 amino acids. CDR3 nucleotide sequence: TGCAGTGCTAGAGATATTCGCGGCACCTTCTCCTACGAGCAGTACTTC. Amino acid sequence: CSARDIRGTFSYEQYF.

Turning to this clonotype: A much larger clonotype is one base distant, so this may be a read error. The gene calls are TRBV12-3 or TRBV12-4 and TRBJ2-3; no firm D call. The CDR3 is made up of 12 amino acids. The V and J ends lost 4 bases and 13 bases respectively, with 15 bases between them. The CDR3 DNA follows: TGTGCCAGCAGTTCCGGACCTGGATGGAAGTATTTT. This gives the protein CASSSGPGWKYF.

The rearrangement uses TRBV6-1 and TRBJ1-5; tentatively, D is TRBD1 (5 bases). Germline-derived CDR1 and CDR2 are MNHNS and SASEGT. This CDR3 spans 19 amino acids. V lost 6 bases to trimming and J lost 0 bases, with 24 bases between them. In nucleotides, the CDR3 is TGTGCCAGCAGCCACCCCGTGGGGGTCGAGGCTTATAGCAATCAGCCCCAGCATTTT. Its translation is CASSHPVGVEAYSNQPQHF.

This clonotype was seen more than once but under ten times. The chain combines TRBV2 with TRBJ2-7; D remains ambiguous. The CDR3 loop spans 12 amino acids. V lost 4 bases, J lost 5 bases, and 9 bases lay in between. Germline V lookup: CDR1 SNHLY, CDR2 FYNNEI. The CDR3 loop reads CASSGYSDEQYF. CDR3 nucleotide sequence: TGTGCCAGCAGTGGGTATTCGGACGAGCAGTACTTC.

This clonotype was seen a handful of times. The chain uses TRBV20-1 and TRBJ1-1, with no clear D. Trimming took off 5 bases at V and 4 bases at J, with 14 bases between the two ends. The germline gives CDR1 DFQATT, CDR2 SNEGSKA (reference sequence). This CDR3 has 13 amino acids. CDR3 residues: CSAQRQPGTEAFF. In DNA, the CDR3 is TGCAGTGCTCAACGGCAGCCGGGCACTGAAGCTTTCTTT.

This sequence joins TRBV12-3 or TRBV12-4 and TRBJ2-1, with 13 bases that match TRBD2. J gave up 3 bases and V 7 bases, and 3 bases lay outside the gene matches. The CDR3 is 15 amino acids. This chain's CDR3 is CASTRTSGSYNEQFF. For the CDR3, the DNA is TGTGCCAGCACTAGGACTAGCGGGAGCTACAATGAGCAGTTCTTC.

The chain recombines TRBV4-1 with TRBJ1-1; D not certain. Trimming removed 0 bases at V and 2 bases at J, with 13 bases between. CDR3 length: 16 amino acids. Germline CDR1 and CDR2: MGHRA and YSYEKL. This chain's CDR3 is CASSQDYRSTNTEAFF. The CDR3 DNA is TGCGCCAGCAGCCAAGACTATCGGTCTACCAACACTGAAGCTTTCTTT.

This rearrangement joins TRBV6-1 to TRBJ2-7; TRBD2 aligns across 9 bases. Per germline, CDR1 MNHNS and CDR2 SASEGT. The CDR3 runs 17 residues. The trim removed 4 bases at V and 3 bases at J, leaving 13 bases unmatched. The CDR3 loop is CASSGVGLAGTYYEQYF. As DNA, the CDR3 is TGTGCCAGCAGTGGAGTCGGGCTAGCGGGGACCTACTACGAGCAGTACTTC.

V is TRBV20-1 and J is TRBJ2-1; 8 nucleotides agree with TRBD1. With V trimmed by 6 bases and J by 2 bases, 3 bases remained unmatched. Germline V gives CDR1 DFQATT, CDR2 SNEGSKA (reference sequence). CDR3 length: 13 residues. The CDR3 DNA reads as TGCAGTGCGAGCAGGGGGCCCTACAATGAGCAGTTCTTC. It translates to CSASRGPYNEQFF.

This sequence joins TRBV10-3 and TRBJ1-4, with 12 bases lining up with TRBD1. In germline, CDR1 is ENHRY, CDR2 SYGVKD. Trimming at V came to 5 bases and at J to 8 bases, leaving 3 bases not matched to a gene. This CDR3 is built from 14 residues. This CDR3 is CAISPGQGAEKLFF. For the CDR3, the DNA is TGTGCCATCAGTCCGGGACAGGGGGCCGAAAAACTGTTTTTT.

The V gene is TRBV27, the J gene TRBJ2-7; TRBD2 matches at 13 bases. V was clipped by 6 bases and J by 10 bases; unmatched bases: 9. The germline CDR1 and CDR2 sequences are MNHEY and SMNVEV (reference sequence). CDR3 length: 14 residues. CDR3 nucleotide sequence: TGTGCCAGCAGCCCGGGACTAGCGGGGCTAGGACAGTACTTC. It yields the protein CASSPGLAGLGQYF.

The rearrangement uses TRBV6-1 and TRBJ2-7; 11 bases align to TRBD2. The CDR3 runs 16 residues. The germline V gene has CDR1 MNHNS and CDR2 SASEGT. Unmatched junction bases numbered 5, after V lost 4 bases and J lost 0 bases. CDR3 amino acids: CASSALAGGSSYEQYF. CDR3 bases: TGTGCCAGCAGTGCCCTAGCGGGGGGTTCCTCCTACGAGCAGTACTTC.